The present T cell receptor (beta chain) was sequenced within a study of control samples from healthy donors and cancer patients. The CDR3 is made up of 13 amino acids. V was pared by 8 bases and J by 2 bases, with 12 bases between. Germline-derived CDR1 and CDR2 are SNHLY and FYNNEI. Generated by immunoSEQ multiplex PCR, the TCRdb table keeps only in-frame clones and is missing some. The data contain some 120,000 clones, 93% of them seen just once; the ten biggest clones take up 1.5% to 2%. The sequence came from a man between 45 and 60 years old with head and neck cancer. Sequencing used PBMCs. The chain is built from TRBV2 and TRBJ1-2; D uncertain. CDR3 sequence: CASQLQQNYGYTF. CDR3 nucleotide sequence: TGTGCCAGCCAACTTCAGCAAAACTATGGCTACACCTTC.